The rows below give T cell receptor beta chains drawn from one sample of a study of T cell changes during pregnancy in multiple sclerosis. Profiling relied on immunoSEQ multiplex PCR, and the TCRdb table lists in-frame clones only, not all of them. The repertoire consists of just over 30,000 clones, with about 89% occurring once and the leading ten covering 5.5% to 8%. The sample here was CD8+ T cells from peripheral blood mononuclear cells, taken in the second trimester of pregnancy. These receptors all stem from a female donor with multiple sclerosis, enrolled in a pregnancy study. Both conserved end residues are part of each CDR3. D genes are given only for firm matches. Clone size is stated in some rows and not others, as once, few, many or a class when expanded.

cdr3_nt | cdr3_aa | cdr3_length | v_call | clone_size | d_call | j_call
TGTGCCCTGACGGGGGGGGGATACAATGAGCAGTTCTTC | CALTGGGYNEQFF | 13 | TRBV30 | - | TRBD2 | TRBJ2-1
TGTGCCAGCAGCTGGGACAGGACCACCGGGGAGCTGTTTTTT | CASSWDRTTGELFF | 14 | TRBV9 | once | TRBD1 | TRBJ2-2
TGTGCCAGTAGTGCAGGGGGCGCGTACGAGCAGTACTTC | CASSAGGAYEQYF | 13 | TRBV19 | - | TRBD1 | TRBJ2-7
TGTGCCAGCAGCCCGGCCGGGACAGGGACCTACAATGAGCAGTTCTTC | CASSPAGTGTYNEQFF | 16 | TRBV7-3 | - | TRBD1 | TRBJ2-1
TGTGCCAGCAGTTTTTCCGCGGGGGCCTATAGCAATCAGCCCCAGCATTTT | CASSFSAGAYSNQPQHF | 17 | TRBV28 | - | - | TRBJ1-5
TGTGCCAGCAGCTTTTCTGGACAGTTGAACACTGAAGCTTTCTTT | CASSFSGQLNTEAFF | 15 | TRBV5-6 | - | - | TRBJ1-1
TGTGCCAGCATGCTGACTTGGGGGCTTAGTGACGAAGCTTTCTTT | CASMLTWGLSDEAFF | 15 | TRBV6-5 | - | - | TRBJ1-1
TGTGCTAGCAGCTTAGAACTGAAGGGGGCTGAGCAGTTCTTC | CASSLELKGAEQFF | 14 | TRBV7-7 | - | TRBD1 | TRBJ2-1
TGTGCCAGCAGCCAGACCAGGGACAATGAGCAGTTCTTC | CASSQTRDNEQFF | 13 | TRBV7-6 | - | - | TRBJ2-1
TGTGCCAGCAGTTACTTGTCGGTCTATGGCTACACCTTC | CASSYLSVYGYTF | 13 | TRBV6-5 | - | - | TRBJ1-2
TGTGCCAGCAGATACCCTAGCGGCCAAGAGACCCAGTACTTC | CASRYPSGQETQYF | 14 | TRBV7-9 | - | TRBD2 | TRBJ2-5
TGTGCCAGCAGCACGGGACTCTACAATGAGCAGTTCTTC | CASSTGLYNEQFF | 13 | TRBV7-3 | - | - | TRBJ2-1
TGTGCCAGCAGTGCACTTTTCACAGATACGCAGTATTTT | CASSALFTDTQYF | 13 | TRBV25-1 | - | - | TRBJ2-3
TGTGCCAGCAGTTTGAGGCAGGGGAACACCGGGGAGCTGTTTTTT | CASSLRQGNTGELFF | 15 | TRBV28 | - | - | TRBJ2-2
TGCGCCAGCAGCCAAGATGCGGGGACTTTATTCGAGCAGTACTTC | CASSQDAGTLFEQYF | 15 | TRBV4-3 | - | - | TRBJ2-7
TGCGCCAGCAGCTTGGACTGGGAGACTACCCCCTACGAGCAGTACTTC | CASSLDWETTPYEQYF | 16 | TRBV5-1 | - | - | TRBJ2-7
TGTGCCAGCAGCTCCCTTGCGGAGGGAGAGTACCAAGAGACCCAGTACTTC | CASSSLAEGEYQETQYF | 17 | TRBV7-9 | - | - | TRBJ2-5
TGTGCCAGTAGTCCACTCGCCCTAACAGGAGACAATATGAACACTGAAGCTTTCTTT | CASSPLALTGDNMNTEAFF | 19 | TRBV19 | - | - | TRBJ1-1
TGTGCCAGCAGAAATGGACAAGACTATGGCTACACCTTC | CASRNGQDYGYTF | 13 | TRBV27 | - | - | TRBJ1-2
TGCGCCAGCAGCCAGGGGACAGGGAAAGGCGGGGAGCTGTTTTTT | CASSQGTGKGGELFF | 15 | TRBV4-3 | - | TRBD1 | TRBJ2-2
TGTGCCAGCAGCGGACAGGGGACTAACTATGGCTACACCTTC | CASSGQGTNYGYTF | 14 | TRBV14 | - | TRBD1 | TRBJ1-2
TGTGCCAGCAGCCCCAATATGGCTGGGCCGAATGATGAGCAGTTCTTC | CASSPNMAGPNDEQFF | 16 | TRBV7-9 | - | - | TRBJ2-1
TGTGCCAGCAGCTCGGGGGGGCTTCAGCCCCAGCATTTT | CASSSGGLQPQHF | 13 | TRBV21-1 | few | - | TRBJ1-5
TGTGCCAGCAGCGAACAGGGGGCCCAAGAGACCCAGTACTTC | CASSEQGAQETQYF | 14 | TRBV7-9 | - | TRBD1 | TRBJ2-5
TGTGCCAGCAGCTTGGCGAGCGGGAGTGCAGATACGCAGTATTTT | CASSLASGSADTQYF | 15 | TRBV5-5 | - | TRBD2 | TRBJ2-3
TGTGCCAGCAGTGGTACGGGTTTCTATGGCTACACCTTC | CASSGTGFYGYTF | 13 | TRBV25-1 | - | - | TRBJ1-2
TGCGCCAGCAGTGTACCATACCGGGACTACAAGCCAGGGGCCAGCTACGAGCAGTACTTC | CASSVPYRDYKPGASYEQYF | 20 | TRBV10-1 | - | - | TRBJ2-7
TGTGCCAGCTCACCGGGTTCTGTTCTGGACATCTCTGACACCATATATTTT | CASSPGSVLDISDTIYF | 17 | TRBV18 | - | - | TRBJ1-3
TGTGCCACCTCGGGGGAGAACTACGAGCAGTACTTC | CATSGENYEQYF | 12 | TRBV6-5 | few | - | TRBJ2-7
TGTGCCAGTAGTATAGCCTCGGGGTTCTCCTACGAGCAGTACTTC | CASSIASGFSYEQYF | 15 | TRBV19 | - | - | TRBJ2-7
TGTGCCATCAGTGAAGAGGCGGGAGCCTACAATGAGCAGTTCTTC | CAISEEAGAYNEQFF | 15 | TRBV10-3 | few | TRBD2 | TRBJ2-1
TGTGCCAGCAGCTTAGTCAGCGGGTACAATGAGCAGTTCTTC | CASSLVSGYNEQFF | 14 | TRBV11-2 | - | - | TRBJ2-1
TGTGCCAGCAGCTCCGTTACCCCTGTAGCGGGAGGAACATATACGCAGTATTTT | CASSSVTPVAGGTYTQYF | 18 | TRBV7-9 | - | TRBD2 | TRBJ2-3
TGTGCTAGTGGTTTGGTAGTAGGAGGTACTAATGAAAAACTGTTTTTT | CASGLVVGGTNEKLFF | 16 | TRBV12-5 | - | - | TRBJ1-4
TGCGCCAGCAGCCAAGGCTCCAGGGGGCCCTACGAGCAGTACTTC | CASSQGSRGPYEQYF | 15 | TRBV4-3 | - | TRBD1 | TRBJ2-7
TGTGCCAGCAGCTTAGACGACAGGGCCCTCGACGAGCAGTACTTC | CASSLDDRALDEQYF | 15 | TRBV7-9 | many | TRBD1 | TRBJ2-7
TGCGCCAGCAGCCTCAACCTTCAGGGAGGCTATGGCTACACCTTC | CASSLNLQGGYGYTF | 15 | TRBV4-3 | - | - | TRBJ1-2
TGCGCCAGCAGCCAAGGACAGGGGCAAGGGACCCAGTACTTC | CASSQGQGQGTQYF | 14 | TRBV5-1 | - | TRBD1 | TRBJ2-5
TGTGCCAGCAGTCCTAGCGTTACGCAGTATTTT | CASSPSVTQYF | 11 | TRBV11-2 | once | - | TRBJ2-3
TGTGCCACCTCGGGACAGGATTACAATGAGCAGTTCTTC | CATSGQDYNEQFF | 13 | TRBV6-4 | - | TRBD1 | TRBJ2-1